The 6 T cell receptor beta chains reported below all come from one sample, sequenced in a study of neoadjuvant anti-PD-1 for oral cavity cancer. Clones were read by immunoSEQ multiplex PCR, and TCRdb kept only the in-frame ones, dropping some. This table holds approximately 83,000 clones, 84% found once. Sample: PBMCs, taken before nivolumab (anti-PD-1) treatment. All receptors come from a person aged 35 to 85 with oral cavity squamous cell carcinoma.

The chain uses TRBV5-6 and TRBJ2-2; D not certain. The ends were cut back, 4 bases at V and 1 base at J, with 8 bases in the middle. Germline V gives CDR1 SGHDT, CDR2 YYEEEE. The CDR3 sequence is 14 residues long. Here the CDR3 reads CASSPEVNTGELFF. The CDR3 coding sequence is TGTGCCAGCAGCCCGGAAGTGAACACCGGGGAGCTGTTTTTT.

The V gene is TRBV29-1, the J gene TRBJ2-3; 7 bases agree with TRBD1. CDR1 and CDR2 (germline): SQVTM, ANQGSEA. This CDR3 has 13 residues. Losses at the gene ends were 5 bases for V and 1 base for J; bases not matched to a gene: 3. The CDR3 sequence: CSVQGVGTDTQYF. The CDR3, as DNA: TGCAGCGTTCAGGGGGTAGGCACAGATACGCAGTATTTT.

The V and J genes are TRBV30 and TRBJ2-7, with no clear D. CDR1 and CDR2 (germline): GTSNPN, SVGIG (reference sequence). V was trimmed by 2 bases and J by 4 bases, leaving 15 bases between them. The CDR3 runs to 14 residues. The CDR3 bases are TGTGCCTGGAGTCTGCACCCCACCCCGTACGAGCAGTACTTC. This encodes CAWSLHPTPYEQYF.

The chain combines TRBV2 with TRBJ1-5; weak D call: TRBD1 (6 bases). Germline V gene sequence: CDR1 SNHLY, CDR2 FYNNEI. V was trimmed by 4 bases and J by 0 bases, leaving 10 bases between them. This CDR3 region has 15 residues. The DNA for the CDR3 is TGTGCCAGCAGTGCGGGGGCATATAGCAATCAGCCCCAGCATTTT. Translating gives CASSAGAYSNQPQHF.

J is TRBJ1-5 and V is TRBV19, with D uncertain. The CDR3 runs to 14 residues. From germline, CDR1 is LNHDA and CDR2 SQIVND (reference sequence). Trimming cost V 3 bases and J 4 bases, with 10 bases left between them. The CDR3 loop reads CASSIGSPNQPQHF. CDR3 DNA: TGTGCCAGTAGTATTGGCAGCCCTAATCAGCCCCAGCATTTT.

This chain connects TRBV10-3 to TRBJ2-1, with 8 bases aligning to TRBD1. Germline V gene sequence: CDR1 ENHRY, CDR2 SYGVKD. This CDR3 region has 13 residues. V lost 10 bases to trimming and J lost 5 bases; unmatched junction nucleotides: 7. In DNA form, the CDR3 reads TGTGCCACCATGGGACAGGTAGACAATGAGCAGTTCTTC. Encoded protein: CATMGQVDNEQFF.